This T cell receptor (beta chain) was documented in a study of T-cell memory formation after mild COVID-19. Overall study results and limits: Whereas later expanders leaned CD4+, clones contracting day 15 to 85 showed a balanced CD4/CD8 makeup.

V was pared by 5 bases and J by 0 bases, with 8 bases between. Germline V CDR1 and CDR2: MNHEY, SMNVEV (reference sequence). The length of the CDR3 is 14 residues. Comments on this clonotype: Its antigen remains unidentified.

Via MiXCR, TCRdb re-called the 5' RACE reads, giving one row per CDR3 protein. Of about 110,000 distinct CDR3 sequences listed, roughly 19% are singletons. The origin of this receptor is a man younger than 30 who had mild COVID-19 (a few samples of this study predate the infection). Cell type and time point are not known. The V gene is TRBV27, the J gene TRBJ1-3; D gene unclear. The sample taken for sequencing was PBMCs or a T cell subset sorted from them (not recorded which). The CDR3: CASSRHHSGNTIYF. The CDR3 DNA reads as TGTGCCAGCAGTCGACACCACTCTGGAAACACCATATATTTT.